One sample yielded the 5 T cell receptor beta chains listed below, sequenced in a study of CD8+CD57+ T cells in acquired aplastic anemia. All patients picked for sequencing had shown, by flow cytometry, an expansion of CD8+CD57+ cells. Genomic DNA was employed as the template in profiling TCR beta VDJ and CDR3. TCRdb re-derived calls from the reads in MiXCR, one entry per CDR3 protein. In the table there are 200,000 to 300,000 distinct CDR3 sequences, approximately 86% of which are singletons. Sequences were obtained from sorted CD4+, CD8+, or CD8+CD57+ T cells (not recorded which) from PBMCs. All receptors come from a human donor with aplastic anemia.

This clonotype occurred a few times. The chain has TRBV7-6 and TRBJ2-5; D is unclear. This CDR3 has 13 amino acids. Deletions cut 6 bases from V and 1 base from J, with 9 bases between. Germline CDR1 is SGHVS and CDR2 is FNYEAQ. DNA for the CDR3: TGTGCCAGCAGGGGCTCCAGCCAAGAGACCCAGTACTTC. Translation gives CASRGSSQETQYF.

The rearrangement joins TRBV7-3 to TRBJ1-5; tentatively, D is TRBD1 (6 bases). Trimming shortened V by 4 bases and J by 0 bases, and 10 bases separated the two germline ends. The CDR3 is 15 residues long. Per the germline V gene, CDR1 is SGHTA and CDR2 is FQGTGA. The CDR3: CASSSGADSNQPQHF. The CDR3, as DNA: TGTGCCAGCAGCTCGGGGGCAGATAGCAATCAGCCCCAGCATTTT.

This sequence joins TRBV7-6 and TRBJ2-7, with a possible D match to TRBD2 (6 bases). The CDR3 has 14 amino acids. Germline CDR1 reads SGHVS; CDR2 reads FNYEAQ. The ends were cut back, 7 bases at V and 9 bases at J, with 22 bases in the middle. Here the CDR3 reads CASTLRREPSGQYF. CDR3 DNA sequence: TGTGCCAGCACCCTAAGGAGGGAGCCCTCTGGGCAGTACTTC.

Remarks on this clonotype: At one boundary the junction diverges from the germline segment, which might be a read error. This sequence joins TRBV9 and TRBJ1-4; a possible D gene is TRBD1 (5 bases). This CDR3 is 14 amino acids long. Germline V lookup: CDR1 SGDLS, CDR2 YYNGEE. DNA of the CDR3: TGTGCCAGCAGCTTAGTACTAGCGGACACAAAAACGCTTTTT. It yields the protein CASSLVLADTKTLF.

Regarding this clonotype: Germline is not matched at one junction end, which may reflect a read error. The rearrangement links TRBV5-6 to TRBJ2-2; D perhaps matches TRBD2 (5 bases). Germline V CDR1 and CDR2: SGHDT, YYEEEE. This CDR3 region has 18 residues. CDR3 in DNA: TGCGCCAGCAGCCATCCTGATGCCCTTAGCGTAGGGAACGGGGAGCTGTTTTTT. Translating gives CASSHPDALSVGNGELFF.